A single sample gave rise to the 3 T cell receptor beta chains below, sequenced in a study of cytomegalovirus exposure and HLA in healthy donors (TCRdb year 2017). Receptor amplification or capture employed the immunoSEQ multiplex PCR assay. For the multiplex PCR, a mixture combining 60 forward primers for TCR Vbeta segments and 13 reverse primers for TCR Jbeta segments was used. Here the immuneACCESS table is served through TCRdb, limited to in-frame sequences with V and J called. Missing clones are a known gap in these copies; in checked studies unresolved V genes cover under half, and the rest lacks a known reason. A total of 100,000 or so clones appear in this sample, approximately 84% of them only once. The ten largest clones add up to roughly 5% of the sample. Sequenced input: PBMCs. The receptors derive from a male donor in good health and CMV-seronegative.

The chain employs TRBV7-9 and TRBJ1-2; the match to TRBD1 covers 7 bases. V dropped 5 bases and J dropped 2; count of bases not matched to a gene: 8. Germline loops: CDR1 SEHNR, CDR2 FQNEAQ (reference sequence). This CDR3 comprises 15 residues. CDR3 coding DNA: TGTGCCAGCAGCGCCCGGGACAGTCTAAACTATGGCTACACCTTC. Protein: CASSARDSLNYGYTF.

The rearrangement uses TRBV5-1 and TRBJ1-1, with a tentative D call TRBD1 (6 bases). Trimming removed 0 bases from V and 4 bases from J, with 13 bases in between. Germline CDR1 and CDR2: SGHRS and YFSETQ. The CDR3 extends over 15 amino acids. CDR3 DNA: TGCGCCAGCAGCTTGGAGAATAGGGGGGGCACTGAAGCTTTCTTT. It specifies CASSLENRGGTEAFF.

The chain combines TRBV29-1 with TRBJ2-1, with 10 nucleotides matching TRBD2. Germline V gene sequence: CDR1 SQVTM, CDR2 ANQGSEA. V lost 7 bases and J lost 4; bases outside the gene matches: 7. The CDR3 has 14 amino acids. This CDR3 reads CSGTLAGAYNEQFF. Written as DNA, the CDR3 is TGCAGCGGGACTCTAGCGGGAGCATACAATGAGCAGTTCTTC.